This entry describes one T cell receptor (beta chain). No antigen is known for it. The data originate from a study of post-analysis software for immune sequencing data. Overall study findings and caveats: Compared against controls, patients with multiple sclerosis displayed significantly lower normalized Chao1 diversity. Patients had higher frequencies than controls of five TRBV segments, including TRBV5-6, TRBV5-1 and TRBV20-1.

The CDR3 loop spans 14 amino acids. V shed 7 bases and J shed 7 bases, with 17 bases lying between them. Tagging with unique molecular identifiers was a feature of the TCR beta cDNA libraries. TCRdb passed the PCR reads through MiXCR, listing each CDR3 protein once. The data show 380,000 or so distinct CDR3 sequences, roughly 38% seen once. Sequencing input: blood. The V and J genes are TRBV12-3 or TRBV12-4 and TRBJ1-5; the D gene is possibly TRBD1 (5 bases). The sequence was obtained from a girl under 18 with multiple sclerosis. In nucleotides, the CDR3 is TGTGCCAGCATCTCCCGACAGCCCAGGCAGCCCCAGCATTTT. It yields the protein CASISRQPRQPQHF.